Given below is one TCR beta chain in context. In this sample, this clonotype turned up a few times. Its cognate antigen has yet to be identified. The sample holds no much larger clone one base away, and base qualities are not on file. Bulk unsorted tissue served as the source for RNA extraction, and RNA quality was assessed using a NanoDrop ND-1000 and an Agilent 2100. The donors were newly diagnosed lung cancer patients admitted for thoracic surgery in China from August to November 2014 who had not received prior chemotherapy. The study excluded patients who had received radiotherapy or chemotherapy before or who had another cancer at the same time. Pieces of surgical tissue measuring about 1-2.1 cm3 were kept in RNAlater solution and held at -80 degrees C until needed. This sample was included in a study of tumor and adjacent non-tumor tissue in lung cancer listed by TCRdb under 2018. Study-wide context: Of the cohort, 11 to 12 patients had adenocarcinoma, 2 had squamous cell carcinoma and 1 had small cell lung cancer. Ages among the roughly 15 patients ranged from about 31 to 85 years, there were roughly 10 men and 5 women, and disease was at TNM stage I to III. Sequencing generated a total of more than 100 million productive TCRbeta reads, averaging about 4.17 million reads per sample. The study compared bulk TCRbeta repertoires between lung tumor tissue and matched distant non-tumor lung tissue from around 16 lung cancer patients. TCRbeta CDR3 sequencing was performed on about 30 paired specimens, with one tumor sample and one normal lung sample collected per patient.

On the study overall, not on this receptor specifically: TCR diversity was significantly higher in younger patients, and greater tumor TCR diversity was associated with shorter overall survival and shorter disease-free survival. Only approximately 14 patients were in the cohort, and the authors stated that larger samples and more detailed clinical data are needed. Neither the sequencing platform nor unique molecular identifiers are named or mentioned anywhere in the methods. Tumor tissue showed significantly higher TCR diversity (inverse Simpson) than normal lung tissue, at roughly 390 vs 170 (P = 0.0075, Mann-Whitney U test). Because peripheral blood was not sequenced, the blood TCRbeta repertoires of the lung cancer patients in the study went unexamined. A significantly larger cumulative share of the repertoire was made up by the top 100 clones in normal lung than in tumor tissue.

The CDR3 runs 13 residues from the cysteine to the phenylalanine. Only CDR3 DNA remains: 39 bases, in frame from the first base. Cut back by 5 bases and 0 bases, the V and J ends lie 9 bases apart. From a lookup of the germline V gene (reference sequence), CDR1 and CDR2 are DFQATT and SNEGSKA. To prepare the library, multiplex PCR was applied. Reads for this sample came from an Illumina HiSeq 2500. Following protocols modified from ARM-PCR, the researchers constructed TCRbeta libraries through three rounds of nested PCR with primers (Table S4). Before sequencing, PCR products in the 200-500 bp range were cut out of the gel and cleaned up using the QIAquick gel extraction kit. On the authors' methods: Reads were cleaned using Trimmomatic, were merged into complete CDR3 sequences using FLASH, and were assigned to V(D)J germline segments using MiTCR. Clonal diversity was computed as the inverse Simpson's index with VDJtools. A read counted as productive if the sequence was in-frame and lacked a premature stop codon. The raw public data were reprocessed by TCRdb itself: fastp quality trimming at Q25, MiXCR clonotype calling, in-frame beta chains only. One record per CDR3 amino acid sequence lists the most common genes and DNA. V and J calls and clone size were set by TCRdb, not the authors. For this sample the table gives tens of thousands of distinct CDR3 sequences, of which 65% to 75% were detected only once. Around 13% of the sample is taken by the ten largest.

The receptor chain draws on TRBV20-1 and TRBJ2-3, with TRBD2 as a weak D call on 5 bases. The clonotype was recovered from a woman aged 70 to 79 with non-small cell lung cancer. Sequencing was done on a sample of lung tumor tissue. CDR3 sequence: CSAGRGSTDTQYF. The sequenced DNA is TGCAGTGCTGGACGCGGGAGCACAGATACGCAGTATTTT.